This TCR beta chain was captured by sequencing in a study of neoadjuvant anti-PD-1 for oral cavity cancer. The CDR3 sequence is 13 residues long. Germline V gene data show CDR1 as MNHEY and CDR2 as SMNVEV (reference sequence). With 3 bases removed from V and 9 bases from J, the gap between germline ends came to 12 bases. Clones were read by immunoSEQ multiplex PCR, and TCRdb kept only the in-frame ones, dropping some. This table has some 20,000 clones, approximately 72% appearing once. Sequences were derived from PBMCs, sampled before nivolumab (anti-PD-1) treatment. This TCR was sampled from a person aged 35-79 years with oral cavity squamous cell carcinoma. V gene TRBV27 combines with J gene TRBJ2-1; no clear D. In DNA form, the CDR3 reads TGTGCCAGCAGTTTTGCACTTTCTGGTGAGCAGTTCTTC. As protein: CASSFALSGEQFF.